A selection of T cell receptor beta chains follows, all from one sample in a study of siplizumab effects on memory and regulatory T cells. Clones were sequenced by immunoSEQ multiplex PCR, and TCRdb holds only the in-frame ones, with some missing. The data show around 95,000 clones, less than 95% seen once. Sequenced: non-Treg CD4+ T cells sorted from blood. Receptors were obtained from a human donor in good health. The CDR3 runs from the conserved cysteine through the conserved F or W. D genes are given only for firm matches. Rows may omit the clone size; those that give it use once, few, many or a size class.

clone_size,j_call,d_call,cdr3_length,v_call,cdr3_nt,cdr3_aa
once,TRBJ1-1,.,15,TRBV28,TGTGCCAGCAGTTTGGGGCCGGGACTAGACACTGAAGCTTTCTTT,CASSLGPGLDTEAFF
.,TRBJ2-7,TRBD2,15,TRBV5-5,TGTGCCAGCAGGCTTATAGCGGGAGGGCCATACGAGCAGTACTTC,CASRLIAGGPYEQYF
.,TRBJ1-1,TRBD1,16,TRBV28,TGTGCCAGCAGGCCAAGGACAGGGGGCCGGAACACTGAAGCTTTCTTT,CASRPRTGGRNTEAFF
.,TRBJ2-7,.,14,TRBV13,TGTGCCAGCAGCTCCTCAAGGGGGGGCTACGAGCAGTACTTC,CASSSSRGGYEQYF
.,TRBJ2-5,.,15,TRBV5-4,TGTGCCAGCAGCGCACCCCTAGGAGCGGGCGAGACCCAGTACTTC,CASSAPLGAGETQYF
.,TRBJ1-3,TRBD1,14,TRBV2,TGTGCCAGCAGCAACAGGGGGGTCGGAAACACCATATATTTT,CASSNRGVGNTIYF
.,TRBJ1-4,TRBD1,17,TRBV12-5,TGTGCTAGTGGTTCACGGGACAGTGACGCAACTAATGAAAAACTGTTTTTT,CASGSRDSDATNEKLFF
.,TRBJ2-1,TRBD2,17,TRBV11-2,TGTGCCAGCAGCTTATATTATAGCGGGAGAGGGAACAATGAGCAGTTCTTC,CASSLYYSGRGNNEQFF
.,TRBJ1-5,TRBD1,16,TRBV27,TGTGCCAGCAGTTCAGGACAGGGTCAATTTAATCAGCCCCAGCATTTT,CASSSGQGQFNQPQHF
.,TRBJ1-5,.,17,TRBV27,TGTGCCAGCAGTTTAGCACCAGGGATCCGTGACAATCAGCCCCAGCATTTT,CASSLAPGIRDNQPQHF
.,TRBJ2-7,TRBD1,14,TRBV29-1,TGCAGCGTTGAAGGCCCGACAGGGTCCTACGAGCAGTACTTC,CSVEGPTGSYEQYF
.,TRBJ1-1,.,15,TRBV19,TGTGCCAGTAGTACTCGACCCGGGGGGACCACTGAAGCTTTCTTT,CASSTRPGGTTEAFF
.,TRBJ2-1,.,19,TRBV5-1,TGCGCCAGCAGCGTCGGATGGACGATGACGGACAGAAAATACAATGAGCAGTTCTTC,CASSVGWTMTDRKYNEQFF
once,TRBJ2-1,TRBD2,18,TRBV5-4,TGTGCCAGCAGCTTGGCCACTAGCGGGAATCTCTTCGAGAATGAGCAGTTCTTC,CASSLATSGNLFENEQFF
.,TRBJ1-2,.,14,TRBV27,TGTGCCAGCAGGCGCCCACAGATTAACTATGGCTACACCTTC,CASRRPQINYGYTF
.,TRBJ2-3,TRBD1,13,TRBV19,TGTGCCAGTAGGGACAGGGGCACAGATACGCAGTATTTT,CASRDRGTDTQYF
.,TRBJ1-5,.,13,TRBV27,TGTGCCAGCAGTTTATCTCTCAATCAGCCCCAGCATTTT,CASSLSLNQPQHF
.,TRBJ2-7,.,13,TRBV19,TGTGCCAGTGCCCCAAGGCGCGATGGGGAGCAGTACTTC,CASAPRRDGEQYF
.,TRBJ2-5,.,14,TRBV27,TGTGCCAGCAGTTCTCCCCAAAGGGGGGAGACCCAGTACTTC,CASSSPQRGETQYF
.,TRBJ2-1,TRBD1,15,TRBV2,TGTGCCAGCAATGCCCAACTACTTACTACAGGGGTGAAGTTCTTC,CASNAQLLTTGVKFF
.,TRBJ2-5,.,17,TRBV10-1,TGCGCCAGCAGTGAGGGCCCAGGGGCGTTGTACCAAGAGACCCAGTACTTC,CASSEGPGALYQETQYF
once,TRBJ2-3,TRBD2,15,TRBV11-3,TGTGCCAGCAGCTTAGGGGGACTACCCACAGATACGCAGTATTTT,CASSLGGLPTDTQYF
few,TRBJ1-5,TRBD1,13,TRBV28,TGTGCCAGCAATCGGGACAGAAATCAGCCCCAGCATTTT,CASNRDRNQPQHF
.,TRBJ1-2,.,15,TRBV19,TGTGCCAGTAGTATAGATTTCGGCGGCCTCTATGGCTACACCTTC,CASSIDFGGLYGYTF
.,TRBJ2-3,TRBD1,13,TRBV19,TGTGCCACTCGACAGGGATCCAAAGATACGCAGTATTTT,CATRQGSKDTQYF
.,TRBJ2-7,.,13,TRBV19,TGTGCCAGCCGACTAAGGGCTAGTAGCGAGCAGTACTTC,CASRLRASSEQYF
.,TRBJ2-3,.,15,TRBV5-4,TGTGCCAGCAGCTTGGTAGGTAGGGGACCGGCGACGCAGTATTTT,CASSLVGRGPATQYF
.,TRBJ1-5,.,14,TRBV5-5,TGTGCCAGCAGCTTGGAAGGTATAACGCAGCCCCAGCATTTT,CASSLEGITQPQHF
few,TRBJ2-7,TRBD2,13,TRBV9,TGTGCCAGCAGCTTTAGCGGGGGGGACGAGCAGTACTTC,CASSFSGGDEQYF
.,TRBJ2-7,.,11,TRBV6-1,TGTGCCAGTACTAGAAATTACGAGCAGTACTTC,CASTRNYEQYF
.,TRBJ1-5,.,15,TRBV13,TGTGCCAGCAGCTTAGGACAGACCAACAATCAGCCCCAGCATTTT,CASSLGQTNNQPQHF
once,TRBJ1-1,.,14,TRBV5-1,TGCGCCAGCAGCTCCGGGGGGGTTGGCACTGAAGCTTTCTTT,CASSSGGVGTEAFF
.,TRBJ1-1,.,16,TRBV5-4,TGTGCCAGCAGCATCAACAGGGTTGGATGGGAGACTGAAGCTTTCTTT,CASSINRVGWETEAFF
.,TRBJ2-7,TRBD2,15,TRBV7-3,TGTGCCAGCAGCTTAAAGGTAGCGGGAGCACCCGAGCAGTACTTC,CASSLKVAGAPEQYF
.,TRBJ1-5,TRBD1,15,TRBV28,TGTGCCAGCAGTACCGACAGGGTTCCCAATCAGCCCCAGCATTTT,CASSTDRVPNQPQHF
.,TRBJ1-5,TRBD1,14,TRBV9,TGTGCCAGCAGCCACGGGACAGAAAATCAGCCCCAGCATTTT,CASSHGTENQPQHF
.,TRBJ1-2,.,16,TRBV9,TGTGCCAGCAGCGTAGGCACAGGCCTTTTTAACTATGGCTACACCTTC,CASSVGTGLFNYGYTF
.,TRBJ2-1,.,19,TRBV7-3,TGTGCCAGCAGCTTAGCGCCCCCTGGACCGAGCGGAATTGGCAATGAGCAGTTCTTC,CASSLAPPGPSGIGNEQFF
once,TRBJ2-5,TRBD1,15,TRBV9,TGTGCCAGCAGCCCCGCCGGGACAGGGGAAGAGACCCAGTACTTC,CASSPAGTGEETQYF
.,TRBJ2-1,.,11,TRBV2,TGTGCCAGCAGTCGTGGATGGGAGCAGTTCTTC,CASSRGWEQFF
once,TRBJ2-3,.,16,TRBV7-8,TGTGCCAGCAGCTTAGAAAACGGGCACCCCACAGATACGCAGTATTTT,CASSLENGHPTDTQYF
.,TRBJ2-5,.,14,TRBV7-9,TGTGCCAGCAGCCTACAGGCAGGGCCCGAGACCCAGTACTTC,CASSLQAGPETQYF
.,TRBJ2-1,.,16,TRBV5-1,TGCGCCAGCAGCTCCGAGGGGCGGCTGCAGGGGAATGAGCAGTTCTTC,CASSSEGRLQGNEQFF
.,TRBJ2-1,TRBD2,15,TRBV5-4,TGTGCCAGCAGCCTGGGACTAGCGGGAGTGGATGAGCAGTTCTTC,CASSLGLAGVDEQFF
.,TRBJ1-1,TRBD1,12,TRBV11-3,TGTGCCAGCAAGGACAGGGGGTCTGAAGCTTTCTTT,CASKDRGSEAFF
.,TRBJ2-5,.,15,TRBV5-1,TGCGCCAGCAGCTTGGGGGTGAGGGACCAAGAGACCCAGTACTTC,CASSLGVRDQETQYF
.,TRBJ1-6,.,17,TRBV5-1,TGCGCCAGCAGTCAAGACACCGGAATAATATATAATTCACCCCTCCACTTT,CASSQDTGIIYNSPLHF
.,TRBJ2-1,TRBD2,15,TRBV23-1,TGCGCCAGCCCACTTAGGGGACTAGCCCACAATGAGCAGTTCTTC,CASPLRGLAHNEQFF
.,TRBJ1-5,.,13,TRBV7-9,TGTGCCAGCAGCACCCTCCAGTCCCAGCCCCAGCATTTT,CASSTLQSQPQHF
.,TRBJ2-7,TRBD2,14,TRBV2,TGTGCCAGCAATAGCGGGGGTCTCGAACACGAGCAGTACTTC,CASNSGGLEHEQYF
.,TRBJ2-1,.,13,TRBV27,TGTGCCAGCAGTCCTGTTCCCACAAGGGAGCAGTTCTTC,CASSPVPTREQFF
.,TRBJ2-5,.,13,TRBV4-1,TGCGCCAGCAGCCAAGGACCCGAGGAGACCCAGTACTTC,CASSQGPEETQYF
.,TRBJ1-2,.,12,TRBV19,TGTGCCAGTAGTATGGACAGCTATGGCTACACCTTC,CASSMDSYGYTF
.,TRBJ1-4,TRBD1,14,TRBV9,TGTGCCAGCAGCGAAACAGGGGGCGATGAAAAACTGTTTTTT,CASSETGGDEKLFF
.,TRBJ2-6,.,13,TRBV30,TGTGCCTGGAGTGGCGGGGGGGCCAACGTCCTGACTTTC,CAWSGGGANVLTF